This paragraph reports one T cell receptor (beta chain). This specimen comes from a study of neoadjuvant anti-PD-1 for oral cavity cancer. TCRdb's copy holds only in-frame clones and misses some; the assay was immunoSEQ multiplex PCR. The table has about 80,000 clones, roughly 80% seen once. V was shortened by 3 bases and J by 2 bases, with 6 bases between the two germline ends. The germline gives CDR1 WNHNN, CDR2 SYGVQD (reference sequence). The CDR3 contains 13 residues. The input for sequencing was PBMCs, taken before nivolumab (anti-PD-1) treatment. The chain recombines TRBV10-1 with TRBJ2-3; D unclear. This clonotype originated in a person aged 35-79 years with oral cavity squamous cell carcinoma. In nucleotides, the CDR3 is TGCGCCAGCAGTGACGGTGTCACAGATACGCAGTATTTT. Translating gives CASSDGVTDTQYF.